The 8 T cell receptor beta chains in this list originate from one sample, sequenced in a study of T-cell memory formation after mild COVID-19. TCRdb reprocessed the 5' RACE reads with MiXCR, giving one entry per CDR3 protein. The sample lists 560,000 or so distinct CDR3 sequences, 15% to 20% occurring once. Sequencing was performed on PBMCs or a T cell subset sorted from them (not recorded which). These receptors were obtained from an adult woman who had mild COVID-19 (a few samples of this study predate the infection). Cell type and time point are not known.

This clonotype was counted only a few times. The CDR3 sequence is CSVEGQGRGYTF. The CDR3 coding sequence is TGCAGCGTTGAAGGGCAGGGGCGCGGCTACACCTTC. The rearrangement uses TRBV29-1 and TRBJ1-2; tentatively, D is TRBD1 (6 bases). This CDR3 region has 12 residues. Germline V gene data show CDR1 as SQVTM and CDR2 as ANQGSEA. V lost 1 base to trimming and J lost 8 bases, with 11 bases between them.

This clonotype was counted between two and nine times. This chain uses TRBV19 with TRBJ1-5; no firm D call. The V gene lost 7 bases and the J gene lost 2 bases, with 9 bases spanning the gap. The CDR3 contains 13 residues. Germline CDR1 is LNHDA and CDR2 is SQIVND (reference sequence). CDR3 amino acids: CASTNPGNQPQHF. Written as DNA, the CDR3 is TGTGCCAGTACCAATCCCGGCAATCAGCCCCAGCATTTT. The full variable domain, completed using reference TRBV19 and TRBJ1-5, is DGGITQSPKYLFRKEGQNVTLSCEQNLNHDAMYWYRQDPGQGLRLIYYSQIVNDFQKGDIAEGYSVSREKKESFPLTVTSAQKNPTAFYLCASTNPGNQPQHFGDGTRLSIL.

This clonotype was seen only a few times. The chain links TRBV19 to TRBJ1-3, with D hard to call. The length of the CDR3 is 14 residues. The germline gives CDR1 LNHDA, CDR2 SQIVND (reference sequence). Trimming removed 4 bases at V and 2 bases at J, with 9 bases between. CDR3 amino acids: CASSTTVTGNTIYF. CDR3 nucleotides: TGTGCCAGTAGTACGACGGTTACTGGAAACACCATATATTTT.

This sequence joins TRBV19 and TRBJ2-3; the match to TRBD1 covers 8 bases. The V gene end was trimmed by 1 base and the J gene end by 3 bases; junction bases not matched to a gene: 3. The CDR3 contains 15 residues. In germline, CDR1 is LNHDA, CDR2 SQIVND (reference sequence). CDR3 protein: CASSIGNRGTDTQYF. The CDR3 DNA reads TGTGCCAGTAGTATAGGGAACAGGGGGACAGATACGCAGTATTTT.

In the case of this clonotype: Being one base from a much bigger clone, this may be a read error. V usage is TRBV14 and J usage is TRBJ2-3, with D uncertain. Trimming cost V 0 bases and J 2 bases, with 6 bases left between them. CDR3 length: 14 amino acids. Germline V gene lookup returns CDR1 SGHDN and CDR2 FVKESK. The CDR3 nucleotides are TGTGCCAGCAGCCAAGAGAGGATCACAGATACGCAGTATTTT. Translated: CASSQERITDTQYF.

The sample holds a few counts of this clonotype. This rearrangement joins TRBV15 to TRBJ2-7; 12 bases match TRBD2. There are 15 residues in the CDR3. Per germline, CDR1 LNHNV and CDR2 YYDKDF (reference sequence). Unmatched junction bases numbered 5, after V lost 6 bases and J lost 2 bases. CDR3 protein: CATSPRTSGAYEQYF. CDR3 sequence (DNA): TGTGCCACCAGTCCGAGGACTAGCGGGGCCTACGAGCAGTACTTC.

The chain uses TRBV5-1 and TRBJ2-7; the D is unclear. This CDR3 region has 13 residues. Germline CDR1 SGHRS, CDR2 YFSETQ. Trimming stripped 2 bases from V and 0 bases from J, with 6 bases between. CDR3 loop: CASSLYPSYEQYF. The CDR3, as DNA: TGCGCCAGCAGCTTATATCCCTCCTACGAGCAGTACTTC.

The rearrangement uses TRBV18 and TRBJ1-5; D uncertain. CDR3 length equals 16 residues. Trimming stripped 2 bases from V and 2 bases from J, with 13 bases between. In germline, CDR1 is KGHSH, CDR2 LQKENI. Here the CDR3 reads CASSPTQLGGNQPQHF. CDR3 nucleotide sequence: TGTGCCAGCTCACCAACCCAGTTAGGTGGCAATCAGCCCCAGCATTTT.